Reported below is one T cell receptor beta chain. This CDR3 region has 14 residues. Looked up from germline, CDR1 is MDHEN and CDR2 is SYDVKM. Germline trimming cut 3 bases from V and 2 bases from J; bases unmatched to any gene: 2. The source of the sample is a study of blood T cell repertoires in COVID-19. Here immunoSEQ multiplex PCR was the method, and the copy in TCRdb shows in-frame clones only, minus some. This table has 270,000 or so clones, less than 85% appearing once. Sequencing used peripheral blood. The genes are TRBV28 and TRBJ2-3; 7 bases agree with TRBD2. This receptor was taken from a human donor with COVID-19, enrolled during active disease. The donor label of this sample is uncertain. In DNA, the CDR3 is TGTGCCAGCAGTTTGGGAGGGAACACAGATACGCAGTATTTT. It is translated as CASSLGGNTDTQYF.